The rows below give T cell receptor beta chains drawn from one sample of a study of cytomegalovirus exposure and HLA in healthy donors. Profiled with immunoSEQ multiplex PCR; TCRdb holds only in-frame clones, not every one. Among 100,000 to 150,000 clones listed, around 90% were seen once. Source material: PBMCs. These receptors were taken from a woman aged 18-35 years in good health and CMV-seronegative. Each CDR3 is given with its conserved first and last residue. Fields, in order: V gene, J gene, clone size, D gene, CDR3 protein, CDR3 DNA. D genes are given only for firm matches. Expanded clones get a size class; other rows say once, few or many, or leave the size out.

TRBV5-1	TRBJ2-1	NA	TRBD2	CASSVPGLAGAPYNEQFF	TGCGCCAGCAGCGTCCCGGGACTAGCGGGAGCACCCTACAATGAGCAGTTCTTC
TRBV10-2	TRBJ2-7	NA	TRBD1	CASRETGGAYEQYF	TGCGCCAGCAGAGAAACAGGGGGCGCGTACGAGCAGTACTTC
TRBV11-2	TRBJ1-1	NA	NA	CASSLDPWAGAFF	TGTGCCAGCAGCTTAGATCCCTGGGCGGGAGCTTTCTTT
TRBV19	TRBJ1-1	NA	TRBD1	CASSNRQGGRNTEAFF	TGTGCCAGTAGTAATCGACAGGGGGGAAGGAACACTGAAGCTTTCTTT
TRBV9	TRBJ2-7	NA	TRBD1	CASSYRGAGYEQYF	TGTGCCAGCAGCTACAGGGGGGCGGGCTACGAGCAGTACTTC
TRBV5-4	TRBJ1-1	NA	NA	CASRMEQGFTEAFF	TGTGCCAGCAGAATGGAGCAGGGCTTCACTGAAGCTTTCTTT
TRBV9	TRBJ2-3	once	TRBD2	CASSVATGEGPDTQYF	TGTGCCAGCAGCGTAGCTACGGGGGAGGGGCCAGATACGCAGTATTTT
TRBV28	TRBJ2-7	NA	TRBD2	CASSQAGVLDEQYF	TGTGCCAGCTCTCAAGCGGGGGTCTTGGACGAGCAGTACTTC
TRBV19	TRBJ2-7	NA	NA	CASSPLQGNYEQYF	TGTGCCAGTAGTCCCCTACAGGGAAACTACGAGCAGTACTTC
TRBV5-1	TRBJ2-3	NA	TRBD1	CASSLDWQGATTDTQYF	TGCGCCAGCAGCTTGGATTGGCAGGGGGCGACGACAGATACGCAGTATTTT
TRBV6-5	TRBJ1-2	NA	NA	CASSEHRGGPGYTF	TGTGCCAGCAGTGAACACCGGGGGGGGCCTGGCTACACCTTC
TRBV7-9	TRBJ1-1	NA	NA	CASSTFRENTEAFF	TGTGCCAGCTCCACTTTTCGGGAGAACACTGAAGCTTTCTTT
TRBV5-1	TRBJ2-3	NA	NA	CASKYDGSTDTQYF	TGCGCCAGCAAATACGACGGGAGTACAGATACGCAGTATTTT
TRBV29-1	TRBJ2-5	NA	TRBD1	CSGRAGGVQETQYF	TGCAGCGGAAGGGCAGGGGGCGTCCAAGAGACCCAGTACTTC
TRBV29-1	TRBJ2-7	NA	NA	CSVTRDNPRREQYF	TGCAGCGTGACCCGGGACAACCCCCGGCGAGAGCAGTACTTC
TRBV28	TRBJ2-1	NA	NA	CASSLGQTPYNEQFF	TGTGCCAGCAGTCTCGGACAGACCCCTTACAATGAGCAGTTCTTC
TRBV4-1	TRBJ2-7	NA	TRBD1	CASSLGQGPYEQYF	TGCGCCAGCAGCCTGGGACAGGGACCCTACGAGCAGTACTTC
TRBV7-2	TRBJ1-1	NA	NA	CASSPRGRTEAFF	TGTGCCAGCAGCCCCAGGGGACGGACTGAAGCTTTCTTT
TRBV29-1	TRBJ2-1	NA	NA	CSVPTDNEQFF	TGCAGCGTCCCGACAGACAATGAGCAGTTCTTC
TRBV6-6	TRBJ2-3	NA	TRBD1	CASSYPTTGSGLTQYF	TGTGCCAGCAGTTACCCGACGACAGGGTCGGGGTTGACGCAGTATTTT
TRBV11-3	TRBJ2-1	NA	NA	CASSLVGGTYNEQFF	TGTGCCAGCAGCTTAGTAGGCGGGACCTACAATGAGCAGTTCTTC
TRBV5-1	TRBJ2-2	NA	TRBD2	CASRRGRDHTGELFF	TGCGCCAGCAGGCGCGGGAGGGATCACACCGGGGAGCTGTTTTTT
TRBV23-1	TRBJ2-1	NA	TRBD2	CASSQSALAGGCNEQFF	TGCGCCAGCAGTCAATCGGCGCTAGCGGGAGGTTGCAATGAGCAGTTCTTC
TRBV7-3	TRBJ2-1	NA	TRBD2	CASNLGLAGEDEQFF	TGTGCCAGCAACTTAGGACTAGCGGGAGAGGATGAGCAGTTCTTC
TRBV20-1	TRBJ1-2	once	NA	CSAGAVYGYTF	TGCAGTGCTGGGGCCGTCTATGGCTACACCTTC
TRBV11-3	TRBJ1-1	NA	NA	CASSPNRVRGYTEAFF	TGTGCCAGCAGCCCGAACAGGGTCCGAGGGTACACTGAAGCTTTCTTT
TRBV11-3	TRBJ2-7	NA	NA	CASSLEVSTGDYEQYF	TGTGCCAGCAGCTTAGAAGTGTCGACAGGAGACTACGAGCAGTACTTC
TRBV6-5	TRBJ2-1	NA	TRBD2	CASSYSSGLGYNEQFF	TGTGCCAGCAGTTACTCATCGGGACTAGGGTACAATGAGCAGTTCTTC
TRBV29-1	TRBJ2-7	NA	TRBD1	CSVEGDRAYEQYF	TGCAGCGTTGAAGGGGACAGGGCCTACGAGCAGTACTTC
TRBV4-1	TRBJ2-7	NA	TRBD1	CASSAHQGTGPYEQYF	TGCGCCAGCAGCGCCCACCAAGGGACAGGCCCCTACGAGCAGTACTTC
TRBV5-4	TRBJ2-1	NA	TRBD2	CASSFSLLSGRSHEQFF	TGTGCCAGCAGCTTCTCCCTTTTAAGCGGGAGAAGCCATGAGCAGTTCTTC
TRBV29-1	TRBJ2-3	NA	TRBD1	CSERQGNTDTQYF	TGCAGCGAACGACAGGGTAACACAGATACGCAGTATTTT
TRBV10-3	TRBJ1-5	NA	NA	CAISRTGSDQPQHF	TGTGCCATCAGCCGAACAGGGTCTGACCAGCCCCAGCATTTT
TRBV20-1	TRBJ1-1	NA	NA	CSASQSTEAFF	TGCAGTGCTAGCCAATCCACTGAAGCTTTCTTT
TRBV7-9	TRBJ1-1	NA	NA	CASSLPTRGGDYTEAFF	TGTGCCAGCAGCTTACCCACGAGGGGGGGGGATTACACTGAAGCTTTCTTT
TRBV27	TRBJ1-5	NA	NA	CASSLRGTGNQPQHF	TGTGCCAGCAGTTTAAGGGGGACCGGTAATCAGCCCCAGCATTTT
TRBV9	TRBJ2-5	NA	TRBD1	CASSDIGTGQQETQYF	TGTGCCAGCAGCGACATCGGGACAGGGCAACAAGAGACCCAGTACTTC
TRBV29-1	TRBJ1-4	NA	NA	CSVRRTTNEKLFF	TGCAGCGTTAGGAGAACAACTAATGAAAAACTGTTTTTT
TRBV28	TRBJ2-7	NA	NA	CASSPGLGPYEQYF	TGTGCCAGCAGTCCCGGACTGGGTCCCTACGAGCAGTACTTC
TRBV7-6	TRBJ2-3	NA	NA	CASSFSVGLSTDTQYF	TGTGCCAGCAGCTTCTCCGTGGGCCTCAGCACAGATACGCAGTATTTT
TRBV14	TRBJ1-2	few	NA	CASSQAGSYYGYTF	TGTGCCAGCAGCCAAGCTGGCAGTTACTATGGCTACACCTTC
TRBV6-1	TRBJ2-7	NA	NA	CASSRTGQYEQYF	TGTGCCAGCAGCCGTACAGGTCAGTACGAGCAGTACTTC
TRBV5-1	TRBJ2-5	NA	NA	CASSLVGDQETQYF	TGCGCCAGCAGCTTGGTAGGGGATCAAGAGACCCAGTACTTC
TRBV11-3	TRBJ2-1	NA	NA	CASSLDRAPYNEQFF	TGTGCCAGCAGCTTAGACAGGGCCCCCTACAATGAGCAGTTCTTC
TRBV11-2	TRBJ1-1	NA	NA	CASSPQGNTEAFF	TGTGCCAGCAGTCCGCAGGGGAACACTGAAGCTTTCTTT
TRBV4-2	TRBJ1-5	NA	TRBD1	CASSPGWTGQPQHF	TGTGCCAGCAGCCCCGGCTGGACAGGGCAGCCCCAGCATTTT
TRBV18	TRBJ2-2	once	NA	CASSPRASDGGELFF	TGTGCCAGCTCACCACGGGCCTCAGATGGCGGGGAGCTGTTTTTT
TRBV2	TRBJ1-2	NA	NA	CASRTAGVYGYTF	TGTGCCAGCAGGACGGCAGGGGTCTATGGCTACACCTTC
TRBV7-5	TRBJ2-7	NA	NA	CVRSLGLSQRQGLEQYF	TGTGTCAGAAGCCTGGGGTTGAGCCAGAGACAGGGGCTCGAGCAGTACTTC
TRBV29-1	TRBJ1-4	once	TRBD1	CSAAGQGNEKLFF	TGCAGCGCCGCGGGACAGGGGAATGAAAAACTGTTTTTT
TRBV9	TRBJ2-5	NA	NA	CASSVAVQETQYF	TGTGCCAGCAGCGTAGCTGTACAAGAGACCCAGTACTTC
TRBV28	TRBJ1-1	NA	NA	CATTPRVEANTEAFF	TGTGCCACCACCCCGCGGGTTGAGGCGAACACTGAAGCTTTCTTT
TRBV6-5	TRBJ1-2	NA	NA	CASSYSGRESYGYTF	TGTGCCAGCAGTTACTCAGGCAGGGAAAGCTATGGCTACACCTTC
TRBV11-3	TRBJ2-2	once	TRBD1	CASSVTGTGGPGELFF	TGTGCCAGCAGCGTTACCGGGACAGGGGGCCCCGGGGAGCTGTTTTTT
TRBV28	TRBJ2-1	NA	TRBD1	CASRRDRGRNEQFF	TGTGCCAGCAGACGGGACAGGGGGCGCAATGAGCAGTTCTTC
TRBV7-9	TRBJ1-2	few	NA	CASSQSNYGYTF	TGTGCCAGCAGCCAATCCAACTATGGCTACACCTTC
TRBV11-3	TRBJ1-1	NA	NA	CASSLGTGWNTEAFF	TGTGCCAGCAGCTTAGGAACGGGGTGGAACACTGAAGCTTTCTTT
TRBV7-9	TRBJ1-1	NA	TRBD1	CASSSGQGEWNTEAFF	TGTGCCAGCAGCTCAGGACAGGGCGAGTGGAACACTGAAGCTTTCTTT
TRBV30	TRBJ2-5	NA	NA	CAWSVWGGGETQYF	TGTGCCTGGAGTGTATGGGGAGGGGGAGAGACCCAGTACTTC
TRBV6-5	TRBJ1-5	NA	NA	CASSYGQGHQPQHF	TGTGCCAGCAGTTACGGGCAGGGCCATCAGCCCCAGCATTTT